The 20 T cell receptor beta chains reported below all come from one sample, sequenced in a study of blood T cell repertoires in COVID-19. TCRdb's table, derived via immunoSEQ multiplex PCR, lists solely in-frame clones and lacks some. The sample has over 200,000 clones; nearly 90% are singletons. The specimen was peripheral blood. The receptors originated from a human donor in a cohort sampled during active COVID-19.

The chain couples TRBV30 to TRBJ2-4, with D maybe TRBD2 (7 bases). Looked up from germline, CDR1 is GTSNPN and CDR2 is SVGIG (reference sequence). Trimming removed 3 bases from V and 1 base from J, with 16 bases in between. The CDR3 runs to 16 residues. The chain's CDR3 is CAWRGGLLRAKNIQYF. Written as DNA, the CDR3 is TGTGCCTGGAGGGGGGGGCTCTTGAGGGCCAAAAACATTCAGTACTTC.

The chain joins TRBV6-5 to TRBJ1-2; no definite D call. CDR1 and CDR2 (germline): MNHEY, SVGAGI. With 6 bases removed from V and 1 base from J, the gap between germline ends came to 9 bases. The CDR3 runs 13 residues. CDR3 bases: TGTGCCAGCAGACCGACATTTAACTATGGCTACACCTTC. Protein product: CASRPTFNYGYTF.

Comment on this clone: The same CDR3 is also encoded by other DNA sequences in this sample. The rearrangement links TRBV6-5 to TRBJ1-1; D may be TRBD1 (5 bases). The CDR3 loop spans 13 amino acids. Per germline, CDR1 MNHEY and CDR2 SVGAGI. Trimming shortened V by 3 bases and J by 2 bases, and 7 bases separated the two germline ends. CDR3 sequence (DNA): TGTGCCAGCAGTTATGGACAAAACACTGAAGCTTTCTTT. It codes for CASSYGQNTEAFF.

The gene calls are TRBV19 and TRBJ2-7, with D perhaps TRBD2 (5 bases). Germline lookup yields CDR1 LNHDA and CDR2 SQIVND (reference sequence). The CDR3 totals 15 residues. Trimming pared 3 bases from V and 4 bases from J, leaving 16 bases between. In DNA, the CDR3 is TGTGCCAGTAGTATCCGGGCCGGAGGAGAGTACGAGCAGTACTTC. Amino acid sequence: CASSIRAGGEYEQYF.

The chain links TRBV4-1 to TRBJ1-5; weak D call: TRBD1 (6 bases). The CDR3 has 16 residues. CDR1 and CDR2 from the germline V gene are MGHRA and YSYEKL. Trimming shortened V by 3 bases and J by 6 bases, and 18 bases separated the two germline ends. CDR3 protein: CASSQNREPFAQPQHF. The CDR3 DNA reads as TGCGCCAGCAGCCAGAACAGGGAACCGTTTGCTCAGCCCCAGCATTTT.

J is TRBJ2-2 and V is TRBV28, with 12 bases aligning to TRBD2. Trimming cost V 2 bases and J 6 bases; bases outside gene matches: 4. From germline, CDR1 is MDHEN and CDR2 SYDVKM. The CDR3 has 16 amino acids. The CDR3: CASSLIGLAGSGELFF. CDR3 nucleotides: TGTGCCAGCAGTTTAATCGGACTAGCGGGATCCGGGGAGCTGTTTTTT.

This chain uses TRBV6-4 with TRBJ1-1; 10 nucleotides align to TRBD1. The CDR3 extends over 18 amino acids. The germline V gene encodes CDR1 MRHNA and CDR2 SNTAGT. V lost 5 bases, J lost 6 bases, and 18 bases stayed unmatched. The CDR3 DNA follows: TGTGCCAGCAGTTGGAACCGGGACAGGGGTGTTCTGCTCTCTGAAGCTTTCTTT. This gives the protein CASSWNRDRGVLLSEAFF.

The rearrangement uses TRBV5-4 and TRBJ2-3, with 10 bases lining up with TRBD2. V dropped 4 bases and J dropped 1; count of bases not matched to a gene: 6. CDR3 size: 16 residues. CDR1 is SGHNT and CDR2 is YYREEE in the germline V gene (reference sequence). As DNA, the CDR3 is TGTGCCAGCAGCCGACGACTAGCGGGCGGCACAGATACGCAGTATTTT. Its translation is CASSRRLAGGTDTQYF.

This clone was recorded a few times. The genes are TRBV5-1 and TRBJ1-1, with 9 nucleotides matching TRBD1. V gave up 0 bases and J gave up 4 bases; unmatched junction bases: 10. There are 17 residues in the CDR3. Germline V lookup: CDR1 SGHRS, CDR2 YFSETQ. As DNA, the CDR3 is TGCGCCAGCAGCTTGGACGGGACAGGGTGGGTCGGCACTGAAGCTTTCTTT. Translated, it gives CASSLDGTGWVGTEAFF.

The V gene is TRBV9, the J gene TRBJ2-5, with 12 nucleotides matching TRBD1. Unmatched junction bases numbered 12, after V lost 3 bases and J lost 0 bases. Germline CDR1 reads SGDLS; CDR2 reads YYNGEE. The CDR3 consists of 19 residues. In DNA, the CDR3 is TGTGCCAGCAGCGGTGGGGACAGGGGGCGCGAAGGGTACCAAGAGACCCAGTACTTC. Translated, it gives CASSGGDRGREGYQETQYF.

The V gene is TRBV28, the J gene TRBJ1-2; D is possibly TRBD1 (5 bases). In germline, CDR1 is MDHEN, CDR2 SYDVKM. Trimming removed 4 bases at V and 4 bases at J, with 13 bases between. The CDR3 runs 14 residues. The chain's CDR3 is CASSSTQEIYGYTF. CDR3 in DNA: TGTGCCAGCAGTTCTACACAGGAAATCTATGGCTACACCTTC.

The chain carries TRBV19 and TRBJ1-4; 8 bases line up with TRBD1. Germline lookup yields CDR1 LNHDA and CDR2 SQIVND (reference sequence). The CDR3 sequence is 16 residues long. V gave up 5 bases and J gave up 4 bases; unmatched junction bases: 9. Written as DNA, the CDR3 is TGTGCCAGTAGTGTCAGGACAGGGTTTGATAATGAAAAACTGTTTTTT. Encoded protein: CASSVRTGFDNEKLFF.

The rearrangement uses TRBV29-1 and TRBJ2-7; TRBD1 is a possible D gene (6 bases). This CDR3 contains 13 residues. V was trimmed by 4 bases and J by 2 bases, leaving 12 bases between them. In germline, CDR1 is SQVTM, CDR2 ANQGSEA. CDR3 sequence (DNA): TGCAGCGTTGGCCGGGCAGGGGCCTACGAGCAGTACTTC. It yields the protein CSVGRAGAYEQYF.

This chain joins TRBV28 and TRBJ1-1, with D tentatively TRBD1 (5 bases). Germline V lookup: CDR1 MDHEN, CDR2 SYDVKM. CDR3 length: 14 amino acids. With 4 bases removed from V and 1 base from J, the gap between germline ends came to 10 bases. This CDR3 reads CASSWGPENTEAFF. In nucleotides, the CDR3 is TGTGCCAGCAGTTGGGGCCCTGAGAACACTGAAGCTTTCTTT.

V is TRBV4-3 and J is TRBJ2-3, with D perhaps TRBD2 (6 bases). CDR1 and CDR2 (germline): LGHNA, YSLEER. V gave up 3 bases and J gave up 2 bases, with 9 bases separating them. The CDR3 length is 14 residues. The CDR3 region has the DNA TGCGCCAGCAGCCAGGCGGGATACACAGATACGCAGTATTTT. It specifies CASSQAGYTDTQYF.

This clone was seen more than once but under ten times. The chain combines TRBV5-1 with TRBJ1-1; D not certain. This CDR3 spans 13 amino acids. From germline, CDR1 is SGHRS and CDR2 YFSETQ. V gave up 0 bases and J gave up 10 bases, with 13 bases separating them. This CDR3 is CASSLAWEGGAFF. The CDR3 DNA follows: TGCGCCAGCAGCTTGGCCTGGGAGGGAGGAGCTTTCTTT.

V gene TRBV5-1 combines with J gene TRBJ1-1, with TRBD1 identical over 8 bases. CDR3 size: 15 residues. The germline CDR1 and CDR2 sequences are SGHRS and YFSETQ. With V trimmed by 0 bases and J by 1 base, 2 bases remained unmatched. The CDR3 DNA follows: TGCGCCAGCAGCTTGGAAACAGGGGGGAACACTGAAGCTTTCTTT. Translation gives CASSLETGGNTEAFF.

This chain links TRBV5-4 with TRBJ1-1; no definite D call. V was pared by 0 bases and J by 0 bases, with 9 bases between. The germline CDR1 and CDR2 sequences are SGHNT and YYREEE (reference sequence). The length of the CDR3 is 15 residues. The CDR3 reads CASSLERGMNTEAFF. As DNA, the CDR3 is TGTGCCAGCAGCTTGGAACGGGGAATGAACACTGAAGCTTTCTTT.

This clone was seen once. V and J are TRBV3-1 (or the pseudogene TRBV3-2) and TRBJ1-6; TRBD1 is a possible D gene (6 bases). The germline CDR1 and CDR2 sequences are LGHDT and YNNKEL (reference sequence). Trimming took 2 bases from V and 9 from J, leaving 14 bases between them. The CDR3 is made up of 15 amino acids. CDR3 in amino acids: CASSQIQGSGSPLHF. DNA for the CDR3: TGTGCCAGCAGCCAAATACAGGGAAGTGGTTCACCCCTCCACTTT.

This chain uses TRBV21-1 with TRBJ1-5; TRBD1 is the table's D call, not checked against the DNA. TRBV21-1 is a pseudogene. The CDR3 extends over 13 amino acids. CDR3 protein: CARPGPRGQPQHF. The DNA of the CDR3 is TGTGCCAGGCCGGGCCCTAGGGGTCAGCCCCAGCATTTT.